What follows is one TCR beta chain and its context. Its target is unknown. Assay: immunoSEQ multiplex PCR; the TCRdb copy retains only in-frame clones and omits some. The data contain approximately 2,000,000 clones, 92% of them singletons. This sample is part of a study of shared clonotypes between healthy human individuals. On the study more broadly: The people who gave samples were two women and three men aged 18 to 49. Study-level points and caveats: Four donors had 5% to 6.5% of their naive CD4 clonotypes in common. Rarefaction curves obtained for sorted subsets showed sequencing incomplete despite large depth.

This CDR3 spans 14 amino acids. Trimming removed 5 bases at V and 5 bases at J, with 12 bases between. The germline V gene has CDR1 SGHTA and CDR2 FQGNSA. This receptor was obtained from a young man in good health. Some clones in this sample may be carry-over from other donors' samples. The sample taken for sequencing was naive CD4+ T cells from PBMCs. Indicated subset: CD45RA+ positively selected. The chain couples TRBV7-2 to TRBJ2-2, with D perhaps TRBD1 (6 bases). In nucleotides, the CDR3 is TGTGCCAGCAGCCCAGGGGATGCAACCGGGGAGCTGTTTTTT. This sequence encodes CASSPGDATGELFF.